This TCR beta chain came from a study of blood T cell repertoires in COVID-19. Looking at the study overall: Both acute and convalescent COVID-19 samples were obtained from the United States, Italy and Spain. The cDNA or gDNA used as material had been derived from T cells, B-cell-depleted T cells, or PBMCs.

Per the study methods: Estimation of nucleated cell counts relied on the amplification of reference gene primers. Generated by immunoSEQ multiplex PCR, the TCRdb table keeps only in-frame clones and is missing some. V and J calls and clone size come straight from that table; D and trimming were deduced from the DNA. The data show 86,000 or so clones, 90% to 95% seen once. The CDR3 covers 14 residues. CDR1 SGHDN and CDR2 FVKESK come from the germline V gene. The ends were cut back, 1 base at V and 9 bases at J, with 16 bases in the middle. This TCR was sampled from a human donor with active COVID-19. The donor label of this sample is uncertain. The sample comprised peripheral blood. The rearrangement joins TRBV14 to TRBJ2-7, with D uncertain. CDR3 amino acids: CASSQVVSVEVQYF. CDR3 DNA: TGTGCCAGCAGCCAAGTAGTTAGTGTCGAGGTGCAGTACTTC.